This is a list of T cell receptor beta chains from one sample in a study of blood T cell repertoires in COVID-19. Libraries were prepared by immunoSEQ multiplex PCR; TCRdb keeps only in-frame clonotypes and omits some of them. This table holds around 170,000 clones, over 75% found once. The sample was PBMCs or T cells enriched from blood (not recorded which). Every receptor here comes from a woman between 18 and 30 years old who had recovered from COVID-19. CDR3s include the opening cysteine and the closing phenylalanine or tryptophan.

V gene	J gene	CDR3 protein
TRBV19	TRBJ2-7	CANKPSASSRSYEQYF
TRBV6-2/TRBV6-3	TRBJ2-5	CASSYALAGPGETQYF
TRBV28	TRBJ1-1	CASSLPQGGTAEAFF
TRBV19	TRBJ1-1	CASSFARGSRAFF
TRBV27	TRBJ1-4	CASSLLTASNEKLFF
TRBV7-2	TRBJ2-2	CASSLLTRGASGELFF
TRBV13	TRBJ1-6	CASSPRDSSPLHF
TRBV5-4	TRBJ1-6	CASSPEPDRAAPLHF
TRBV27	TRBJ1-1	CASSLRGRGDTEAFF
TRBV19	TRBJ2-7	CASSIGGSNYEQYF
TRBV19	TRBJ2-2	CASRGRGGGNTGELFF
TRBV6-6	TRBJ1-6	CASGAGQDNSPLHF
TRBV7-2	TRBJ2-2	CASTLVRGTSGGFRLFF
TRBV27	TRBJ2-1	CDTSSYNEQFF
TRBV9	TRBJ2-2	CASSVGGPFTGELFF
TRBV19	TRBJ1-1	CASSGTASTEAFF
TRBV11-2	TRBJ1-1	CASSLQGSEAEAFF
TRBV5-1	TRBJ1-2	CASSLAGDYGYTF
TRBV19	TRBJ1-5	CASSLSGIRHIENQPQHF
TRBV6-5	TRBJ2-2	CASRQTGELFF
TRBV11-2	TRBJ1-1	CASSLLVGVTEAFF
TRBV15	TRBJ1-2	CATSFPVGAPLFLHF
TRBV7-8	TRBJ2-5	CASSPTLLAGARETQYF
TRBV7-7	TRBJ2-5	CASSLGLAGQETQYF
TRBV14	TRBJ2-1	CASSQGTAWGLQFF
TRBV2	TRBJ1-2	CASSERSLYGYTF
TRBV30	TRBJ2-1	CAWKRIAYRSEQFF
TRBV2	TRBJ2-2	CASSEAVWSGTGSSGELFF
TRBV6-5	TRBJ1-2	CASSRTDGGYTF
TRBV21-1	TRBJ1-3	CASSKASDRRNTIYF
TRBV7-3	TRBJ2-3	CASSLTPGLAGGTHTQYF
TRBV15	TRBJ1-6	CATSRSGQGSSPLHF
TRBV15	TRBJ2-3	CATSRVQAGGTDTQYF
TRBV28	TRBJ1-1	CASSGTAEAFF
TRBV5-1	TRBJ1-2	CASSLGQENYGYTF
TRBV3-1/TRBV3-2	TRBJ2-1	CASSRGANEQFF
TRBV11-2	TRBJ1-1	CASSLVVGQEAFF
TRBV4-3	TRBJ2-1	CASSPRTSGGYNEQFF
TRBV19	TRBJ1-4	CASSNGGWTNEKLFF
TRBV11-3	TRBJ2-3	CASSLRASSGADTQYF
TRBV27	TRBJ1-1	CASFRGGRVTEAFF
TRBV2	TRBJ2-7	CASSGSRGTGDEQYF
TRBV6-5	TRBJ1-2	CASSYSQQGINYGYTF
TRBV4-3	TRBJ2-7	CASSQEYVQVSYEQYF
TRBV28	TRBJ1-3	CASRGLDTYSGNTIYF
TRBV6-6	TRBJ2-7	CASMVQGNEQYF
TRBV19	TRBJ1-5	CASSPGQWISNQPQHF
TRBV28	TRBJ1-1	CASSSFGSEAFF
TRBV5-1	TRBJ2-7	CASRSSGGSYEQYF
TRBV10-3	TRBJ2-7	CAISVRDSAYEQYF
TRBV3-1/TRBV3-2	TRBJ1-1	CASSQGQGTNTEAFF
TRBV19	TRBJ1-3	CATTRDRVLNTIYF
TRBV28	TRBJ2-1	CASSPLGGFIYNEQFF
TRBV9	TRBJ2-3	CASSVLTSGRNTQYF